The clone carrying this TCR beta chain was counted between two and nine times. This sample is part of a study of technical replicates of blood from a handful of donors. Germline assignment: CDR1 MNHEY and CDR2 SMNVEV (reference sequence). The ends lost 5 bases at V and 4 bases at J; junction bases unmatched: 15. CDR3 length equals 18 residues. Generated by immunoSEQ multiplex PCR, the TCRdb table keeps only in-frame clones and is missing some. This table holds about 15,000 clones, approximately 83% found once. Sequencing was carried out using PBMCs. This TCR derives from a human donor in good health. The chain links TRBV27 to TRBJ1-2, with TRBD1 matching 11 bases. CDR3 in DNA: TGTGCCAGCAGTCCCGGACAGGGGGCTTTGTCTAGCACCTATGGCTACACCTTC. It is translated as CASSPGQGALSSTYGYTF.